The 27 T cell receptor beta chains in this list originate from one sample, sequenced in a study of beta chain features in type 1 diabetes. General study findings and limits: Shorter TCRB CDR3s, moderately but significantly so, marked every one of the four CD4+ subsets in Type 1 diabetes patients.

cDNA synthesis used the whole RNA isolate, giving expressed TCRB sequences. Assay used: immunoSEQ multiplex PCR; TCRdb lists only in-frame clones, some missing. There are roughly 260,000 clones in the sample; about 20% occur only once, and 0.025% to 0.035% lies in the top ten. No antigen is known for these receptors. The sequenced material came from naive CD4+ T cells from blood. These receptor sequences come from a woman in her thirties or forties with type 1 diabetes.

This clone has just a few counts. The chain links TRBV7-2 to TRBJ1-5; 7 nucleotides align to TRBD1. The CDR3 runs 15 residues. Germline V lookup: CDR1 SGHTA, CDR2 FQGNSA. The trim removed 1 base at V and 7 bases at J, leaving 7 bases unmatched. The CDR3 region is CASSLGPQGYQPQHF. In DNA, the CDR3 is TGTGCCAGCAGCTTAGGACCACAGGGGTACCAGCCCCAGCATTTT.

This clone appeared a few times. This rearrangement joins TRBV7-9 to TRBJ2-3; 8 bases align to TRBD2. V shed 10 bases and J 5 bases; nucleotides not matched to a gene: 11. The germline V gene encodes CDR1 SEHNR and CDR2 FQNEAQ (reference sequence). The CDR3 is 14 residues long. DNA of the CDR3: TGTGCCACGGCCCGTGACAGCGGGAGAGATACGCAGTATTTT. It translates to CATARDSGRDTQYF.

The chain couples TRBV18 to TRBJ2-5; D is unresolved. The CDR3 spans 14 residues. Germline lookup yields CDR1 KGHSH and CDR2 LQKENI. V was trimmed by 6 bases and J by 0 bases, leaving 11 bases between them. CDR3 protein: CASSPTEYQETQYF. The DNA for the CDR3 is TGTGCCAGCTCCCCCACAGAGTACCAAGAGACCCAGTACTTC. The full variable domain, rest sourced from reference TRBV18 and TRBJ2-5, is NAGVMQNPRHLVRRRGQEARLRCSPMKGHSHVYWYRQLPEEGLKFMVYLQKENIIDESGMPKERFSAEFPKEGPSILRIQQVVRGDSAAYFCASSPTEYQETQYFGPGTRLLVL.

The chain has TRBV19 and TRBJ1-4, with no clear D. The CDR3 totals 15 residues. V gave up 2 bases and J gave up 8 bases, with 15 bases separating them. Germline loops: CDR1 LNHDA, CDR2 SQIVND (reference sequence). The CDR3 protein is CASSIRHLEWEKLFF. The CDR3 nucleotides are TGTGCCAGTAGTATAAGACACCTTGAATGGGAAAAACTGTTTTTT.

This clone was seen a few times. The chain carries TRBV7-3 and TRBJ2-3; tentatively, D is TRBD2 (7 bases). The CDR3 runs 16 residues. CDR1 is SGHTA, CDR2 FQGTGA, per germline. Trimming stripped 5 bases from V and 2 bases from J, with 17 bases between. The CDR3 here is CASSPRGLADTDTQYF. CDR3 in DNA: TGTGCCAGCAGCCCCCGGGGGCTAGCGGACACAGATACGCAGTATTTT.

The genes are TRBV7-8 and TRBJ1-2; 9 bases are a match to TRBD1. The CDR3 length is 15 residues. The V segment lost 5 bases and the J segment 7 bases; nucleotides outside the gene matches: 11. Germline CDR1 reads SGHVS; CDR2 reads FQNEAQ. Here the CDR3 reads CASSQRDRESFGYTF. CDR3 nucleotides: TGTGCCAGCAGCCAACGGGACAGGGAATCATTTGGCTACACCTTC.

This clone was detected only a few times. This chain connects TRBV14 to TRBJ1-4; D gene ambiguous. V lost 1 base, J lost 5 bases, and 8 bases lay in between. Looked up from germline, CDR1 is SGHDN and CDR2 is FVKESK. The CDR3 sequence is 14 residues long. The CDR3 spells CASSQAQWNEKLFF. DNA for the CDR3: TGTGCCAGCAGCCAAGCCCAGTGGAATGAAAAACTGTTTTTT.

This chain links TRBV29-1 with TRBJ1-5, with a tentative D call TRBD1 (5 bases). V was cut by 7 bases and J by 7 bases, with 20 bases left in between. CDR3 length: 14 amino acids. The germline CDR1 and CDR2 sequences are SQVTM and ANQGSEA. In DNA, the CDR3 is TGCAGCGGAGGGGAGGCCGACCCAAGACAGCCCCAGCATTTT. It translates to CSGGEADPRQPQHF.

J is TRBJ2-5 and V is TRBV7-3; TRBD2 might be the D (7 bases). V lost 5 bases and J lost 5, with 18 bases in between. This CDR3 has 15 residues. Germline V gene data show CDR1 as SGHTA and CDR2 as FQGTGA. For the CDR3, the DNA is TGTGCCAGCAGCGTGCGTCGGGGGGCTGGGGAGACCCAGTACTTC. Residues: CASSVRRGAGETQYF.

The CDR3, as DNA: TGTGCCAGCAGCGTAGCTCCGGGGAACGACTATGGCTACACCTTC. Its translation is CASSVAPGNDYGYTF. V gene TRBV9 combines with J gene TRBJ1-2, with D hard to call. Trimming took off 0 bases at V and 3 bases at J, with 12 bases between the two ends. This CDR3 is built from 15 residues. From germline, CDR1 is SGDLS and CDR2 YYNGEE.

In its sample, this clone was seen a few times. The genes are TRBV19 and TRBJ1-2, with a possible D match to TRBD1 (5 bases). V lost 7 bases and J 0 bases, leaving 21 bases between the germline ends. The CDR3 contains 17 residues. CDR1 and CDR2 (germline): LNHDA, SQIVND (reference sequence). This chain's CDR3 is CASTSLGVPGANYGYTF. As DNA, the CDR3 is TGTGCCAGTACCTCGTTGGGCGTACCGGGGGCTAACTATGGCTACACCTTC.

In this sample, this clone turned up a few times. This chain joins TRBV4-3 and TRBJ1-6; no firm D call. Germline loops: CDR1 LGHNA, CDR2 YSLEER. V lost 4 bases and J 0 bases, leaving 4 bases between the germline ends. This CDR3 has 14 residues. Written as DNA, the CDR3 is TGCGCCAGCAGCCTCGGCTCCTATAATTCACCCCTCCACTTT. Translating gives CASSLGSYNSPLHF.

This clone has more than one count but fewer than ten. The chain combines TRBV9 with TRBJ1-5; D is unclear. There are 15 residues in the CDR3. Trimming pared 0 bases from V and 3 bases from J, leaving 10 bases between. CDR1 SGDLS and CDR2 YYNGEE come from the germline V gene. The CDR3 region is CASSVDGGLNQPQHF. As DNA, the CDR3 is TGTGCCAGCAGCGTAGATGGAGGCCTCAATCAGCCCCAGCATTTT.

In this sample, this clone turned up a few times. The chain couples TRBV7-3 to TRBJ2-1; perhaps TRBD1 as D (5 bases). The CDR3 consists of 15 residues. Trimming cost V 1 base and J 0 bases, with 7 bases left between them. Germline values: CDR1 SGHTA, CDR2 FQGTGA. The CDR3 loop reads CASSLNQGSYNEQFF. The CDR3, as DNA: TGTGCCAGCAGCTTAAACCAGGGCTCCTACAATGAGCAGTTCTTC.

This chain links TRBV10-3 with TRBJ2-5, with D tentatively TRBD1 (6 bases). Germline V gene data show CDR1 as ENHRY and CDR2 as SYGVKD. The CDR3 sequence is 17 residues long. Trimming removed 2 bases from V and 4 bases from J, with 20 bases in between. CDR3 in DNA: TGTGCCATCAGTGAGACTACAGGGTTGAAGTCCCGAGAGACCCAGTACTTC. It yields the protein CAISETTGLKSRETQYF.

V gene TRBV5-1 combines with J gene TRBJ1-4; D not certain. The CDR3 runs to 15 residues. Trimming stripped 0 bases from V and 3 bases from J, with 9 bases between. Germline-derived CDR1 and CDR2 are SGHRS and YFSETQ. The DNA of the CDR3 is TGCGCCAGCAGCTTGGACGTCGGGGCTAATGAAAAACTGTTTTTT. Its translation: CASSLDVGANEKLFF.

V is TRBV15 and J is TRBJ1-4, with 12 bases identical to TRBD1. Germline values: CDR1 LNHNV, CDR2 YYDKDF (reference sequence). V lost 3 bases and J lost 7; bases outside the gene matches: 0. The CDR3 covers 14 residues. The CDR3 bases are TGTGCCACCAGCAGGGGACAGGGGGCTGAAAAACTGTTTTTT. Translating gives CATSRGQGAEKLFF.

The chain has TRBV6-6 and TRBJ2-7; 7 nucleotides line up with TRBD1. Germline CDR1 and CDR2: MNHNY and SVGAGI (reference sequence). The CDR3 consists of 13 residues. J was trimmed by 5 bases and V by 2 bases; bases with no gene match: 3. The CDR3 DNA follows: TGTGCCAGCAGTTACCGGACAGGCCACGAGCAGTACTTC. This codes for CASSYRTGHEQYF.

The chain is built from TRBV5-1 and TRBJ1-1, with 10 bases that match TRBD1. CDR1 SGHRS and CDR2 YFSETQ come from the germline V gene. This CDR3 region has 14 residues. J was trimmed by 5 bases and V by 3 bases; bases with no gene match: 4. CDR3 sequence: CASSSTGGLTEAFF. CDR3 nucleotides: TGCGCCAGCAGCTCGACAGGGGGCCTGACTGAAGCTTTCTTT.

CDR3 sequence reads: CASRVRPGYEQYF. The DNA of the CDR3 is TGTGCCAGCAGAGTCCGCCCAGGCTACGAGCAGTACTTC. The genes are TRBV5-4 and TRBJ2-7; D is undetermined. The length of the CDR3 is 13 residues. CDR1 is SGHNT, CDR2 YYREEE, per germline (reference sequence). Trimming shortened V by 5 bases and J by 3 bases, and 12 bases separated the two germline ends.

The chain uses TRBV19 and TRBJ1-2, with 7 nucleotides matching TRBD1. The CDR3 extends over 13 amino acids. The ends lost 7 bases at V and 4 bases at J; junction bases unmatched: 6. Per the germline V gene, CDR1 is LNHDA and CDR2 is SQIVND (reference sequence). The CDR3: CASMADRLYGYTF. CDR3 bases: TGTGCCAGTATGGCGGACAGGCTCTATGGCTACACCTTC.

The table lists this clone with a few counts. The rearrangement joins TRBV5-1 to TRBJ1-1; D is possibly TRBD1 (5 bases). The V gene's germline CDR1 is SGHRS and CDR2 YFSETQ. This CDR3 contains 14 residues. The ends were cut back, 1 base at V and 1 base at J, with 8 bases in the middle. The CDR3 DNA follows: TGCGCCAGCAGCTTGTCGACAGCGAACACTGAAGCTTTCTTT. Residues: CASSLSTANTEAFF. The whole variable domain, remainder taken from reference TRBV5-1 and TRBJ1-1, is KAGVTQTPRYLIKTRGQQVTLSCSPISGHRSVSWYQQTPGQGLQFLFEYFSETQRNKGNFPGRFSGRQFSNSRSEMNVSTLELGDSALYLCASSLSTANTEAFFGQGTRLTVV.

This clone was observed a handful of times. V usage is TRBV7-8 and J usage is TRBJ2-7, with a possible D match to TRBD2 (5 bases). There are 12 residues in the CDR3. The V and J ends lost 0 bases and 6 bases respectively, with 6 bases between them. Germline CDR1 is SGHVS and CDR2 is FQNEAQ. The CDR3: CASSLAGSEQYF. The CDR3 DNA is TGTGCCAGCAGCTTAGCGGGGAGCGAGCAGTACTTC.

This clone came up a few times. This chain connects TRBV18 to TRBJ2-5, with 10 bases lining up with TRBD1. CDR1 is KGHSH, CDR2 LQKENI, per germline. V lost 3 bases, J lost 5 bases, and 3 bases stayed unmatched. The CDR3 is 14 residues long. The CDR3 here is CASSPGQGSETQYF. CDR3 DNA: TGTGCCAGCTCACCGGGACAGGGGAGCGAGACCCAGTACTTC. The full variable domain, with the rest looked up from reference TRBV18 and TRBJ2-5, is NAGVMQNPRHLVRRRGQEARLRCSPMKGHSHVYWYRQLPEEGLKFMVYLQKENIIDESGMPKERFSAEFPKEGPSILRIQQVVRGDSAAYFCASSPGQGSETQYFGPGTRLLVL.

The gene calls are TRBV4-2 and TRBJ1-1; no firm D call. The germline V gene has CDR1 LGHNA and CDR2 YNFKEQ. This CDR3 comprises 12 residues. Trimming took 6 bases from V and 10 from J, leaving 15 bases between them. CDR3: CASRGGSWGAFF. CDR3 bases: TGTGCCAGCAGAGGAGGGAGTTGGGGAGCTTTCTTT.

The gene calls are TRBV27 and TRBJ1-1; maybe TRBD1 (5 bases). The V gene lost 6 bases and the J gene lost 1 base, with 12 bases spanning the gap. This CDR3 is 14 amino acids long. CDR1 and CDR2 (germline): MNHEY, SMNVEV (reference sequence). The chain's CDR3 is CASSYGGWNTEAFF. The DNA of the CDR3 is TGTGCCAGCAGCTACGGGGGGTGGAACACTGAAGCTTTCTTT.

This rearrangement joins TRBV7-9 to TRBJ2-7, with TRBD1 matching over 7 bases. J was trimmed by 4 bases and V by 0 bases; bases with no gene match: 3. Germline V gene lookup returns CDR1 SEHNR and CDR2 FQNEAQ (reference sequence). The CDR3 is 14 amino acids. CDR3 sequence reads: CASSLAGGTYEQYF. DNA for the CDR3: TGTGCCAGCAGCTTAGCAGGGGGCACGTACGAGCAGTACTTC.